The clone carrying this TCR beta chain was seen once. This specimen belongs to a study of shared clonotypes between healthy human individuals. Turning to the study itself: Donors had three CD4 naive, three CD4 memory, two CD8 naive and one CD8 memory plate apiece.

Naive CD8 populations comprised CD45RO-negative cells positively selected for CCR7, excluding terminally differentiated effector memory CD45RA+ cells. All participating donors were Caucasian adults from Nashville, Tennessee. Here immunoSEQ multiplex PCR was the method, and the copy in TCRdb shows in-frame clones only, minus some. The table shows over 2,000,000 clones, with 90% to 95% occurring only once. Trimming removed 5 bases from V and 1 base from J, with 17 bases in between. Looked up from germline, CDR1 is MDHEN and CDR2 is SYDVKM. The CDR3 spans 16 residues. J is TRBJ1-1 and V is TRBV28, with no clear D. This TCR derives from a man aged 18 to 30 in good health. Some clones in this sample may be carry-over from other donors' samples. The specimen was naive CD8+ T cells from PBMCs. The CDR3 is CASSPTSWEGNTEAFF. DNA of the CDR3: TGTGCCAGCAGTCCGACCTCTTGGGAGGGGAACACTGAAGCTTTCTTT.